This T cell receptor (beta chain) was captured in a study of spatial heterogeneity in lung cancer. Looking at the study overall: Raw sequencing reads included, on average, more than 8.5 appearances of each unique TCR and UMI combination. Points from the study as a whole: Resection saw ubiquitous expanded tumor TCRs appear in blood more than follow-up did.

Germline-derived CDR1 and CDR2 are DFQATT and SNEGSKA (reference sequence). This CDR3 comprises 16 residues. V was pared by 2 bases and J by 6 bases, with 17 bases between. Sample time point: sample taken at primary tumor resection. Whole RNA came from tumor, nontumor lung or frozen PBMC and was sequenced without being sorted. Samples were obtained from some 70 donors, all untreated early-stage non-small cell lung cancer patients. TCR cDNA molecules each carried a unique molecular identifier. One entry per CDR3 protein, called by TCRdb with MiXCR from the 5' RACE reads. The data hold some 23,000 distinct CDR3 sequences, with over 6% observed a single time. This clonotype was seen ten or more times. The target antigen is unknown.

The specimen was PBMCs, collected at surgery. The chain links TRBV20-1 to TRBJ1-6; no clear D gene. This TCR was sampled from a male donor with early-stage non-small cell lung cancer. The CDR3 DNA follows: TGCAGTGCTAGATTTGGAGTTGTCAACCCTAATTCACCCCTCCACTTT. This codes for CSARFGVVNPNSPLHF.